This T cell receptor (beta chain) was recorded in a study of T cell changes during pregnancy in multiple sclerosis. Sequencing was performed with immunoSEQ multiplex PCR; in TCRdb, only in-frame clones are kept and a portion is missing. The table shows some 23,000 clones, with about 89% occurring only once. The receptor comes from a female donor in good health, enrolled as a control in a pregnancy study. The sample in question was CD8+ T cells from peripheral blood mononuclear cells, obtained in the first trimester of pregnancy.

The DNA for the CDR3 is TGTGCCAGCAGTGGTGGGGGGTATTACGAGCAGTACTTC. Its translation: CASSGGGYYEQYF. V usage is TRBV28 and J usage is TRBJ2-7, with D maybe TRBD2 (6 bases). The germline V and J ends were trimmed by 5 bases and 4 bases, with 12 bases remaining between them. CDR1 and CDR2 from the germline V gene are MDHEN and SYDVKM. The CDR3 runs 13 residues. Supplemented by reference TRBV28 and TRBJ2-7, the full variable domain reads DVKVTQSSRYLVKRTGEKVFLECVQDMDHENMFWYRQDPGLGLRLIYFSYDVKMKEKGDIPEGYSVSREKKERFSLILESASTNQTSMYLCASSGGGYYEQYFGPGTRLTVT.